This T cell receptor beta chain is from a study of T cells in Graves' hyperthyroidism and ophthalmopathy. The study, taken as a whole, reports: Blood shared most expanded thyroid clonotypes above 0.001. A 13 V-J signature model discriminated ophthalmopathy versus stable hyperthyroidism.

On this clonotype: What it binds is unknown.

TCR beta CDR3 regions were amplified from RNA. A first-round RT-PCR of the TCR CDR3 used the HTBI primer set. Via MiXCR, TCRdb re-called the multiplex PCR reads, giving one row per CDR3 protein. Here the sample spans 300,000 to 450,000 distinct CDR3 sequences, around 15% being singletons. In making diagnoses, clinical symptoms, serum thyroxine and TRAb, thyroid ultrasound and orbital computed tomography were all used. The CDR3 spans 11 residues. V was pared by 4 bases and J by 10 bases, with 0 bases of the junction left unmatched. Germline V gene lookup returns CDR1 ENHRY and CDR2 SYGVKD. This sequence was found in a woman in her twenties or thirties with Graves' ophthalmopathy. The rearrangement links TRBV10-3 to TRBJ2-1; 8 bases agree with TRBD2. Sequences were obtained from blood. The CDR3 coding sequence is TGTGCCATCAGTGTAGCGGGGGAGCAGTTCTTC. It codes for CAISVAGEQFF.